A selection of T cell receptor beta chains follows, all from one sample in a study of blood T cell repertoires in COVID-19. Sequencing was performed with immunoSEQ multiplex PCR; in TCRdb, only in-frame clones are kept and a portion is missing. The table records around 500,000 clones, around 85% of them present only once. The sequenced sample consisted of PBMCs or T cells enriched from blood (not recorded which). These receptors were obtained from a woman aged 60-75 years who had recovered from COVID-19. The CDR3 runs from the conserved cysteine through the conserved F or W. Each record gives: J gene, V gene, clone size, D gene, CDR3 DNA, CDR3 protein. The D gene is left open where the match is weak. Clone size is given for some rows only: seen once, a few or many times, or a class if the clone is expanded.

j_gene: TRBJ1-2; v_gene: TRBV10-1; abundance: .; d_gene: .; CDR3nt: TGCGCCAGCAGTGAGTCGGGGAGCTATGGCTACACCTTC; CDR3aa: CASSESGSYGYTF
j_gene: TRBJ2-7; v_gene: TRBV21-1; abundance: .; d_gene: .; CDR3nt: TGTGCCAGCAGCAAATTATGTGTTACCTACGAGCAGTACTTC; CDR3aa: CASSKLCVTYEQYF
j_gene: TRBJ2-3; v_gene: TRBV6-4; abundance: .; d_gene: TRBD2; CDR3nt: TGTGCCAGCAGTGAGCGGGGAGGGGATACGCAGTATTTT; CDR3aa: CASSERGGDTQYF
j_gene: TRBJ2-2; v_gene: TRBV5-4; abundance: few; d_gene: TRBD1; CDR3nt: TGTGCCAGCAGCTTGGGCGGGACAGGGGGCGGCATCGACACCGGGGAGCTGTTTTTT; CDR3aa: CASSLGGTGGGIDTGELFF
j_gene: TRBJ1-5; v_gene: TRBV21-1; abundance: .; d_gene: .; CDR3nt: TGTGCCAGCAGCAAAGACAGGCATAGCAATCAGCCCCAGCATTTT; CDR3aa: CASSKDRHSNQPQHF
j_gene: TRBJ2-3; v_gene: TRBV9; abundance: .; d_gene: .; CDR3nt: TGTGCCAGCAGCGTCAGGGGAGGGGGGACAGATACGCAGTATTTT; CDR3aa: CASSVRGGGTDTQYF
j_gene: TRBJ1-1; v_gene: TRBV3-1/TRBV3-2; abundance: .; d_gene: .; CDR3nt: TGTGCCAGCAGCCAAGATTGGAGTAAGAACACTGAAGCTTTCTTT; CDR3aa: CASSQDWSKNTEAFF
j_gene: TRBJ2-1; v_gene: TRBV7-8; abundance: .; d_gene: TRBD2; CDR3nt: TGTGCCAGCAGCTTCATACGAGCCCTGGCGGGAGCCTACAATGAGCAGTTCTTC; CDR3aa: CASSFIRALAGAYNEQFF
j_gene: TRBJ1-4; v_gene: TRBV20-1; abundance: .; d_gene: .; CDR3nt: TGCAGTGCTAGTCCCCATGCAACTAATGAAAAACTGTTTTTT; CDR3aa: CSASPHATNEKLFF
j_gene: TRBJ1-1; v_gene: TRBV16; abundance: once; d_gene: TRBD1; CDR3nt: TGTGCCAGCAGCCAATCGATGGGACAGGGTCCCACTGAAGCTTTCTTT; CDR3aa: CASSQSMGQGPTEAFF
j_gene: TRBJ2-7; v_gene: TRBV27; abundance: .; d_gene: .; CDR3nt: TGTGCCAGCAGTTCCCCACCGGGCAGGGGTTTTACCTACGAGCAGTACTTC; CDR3aa: CASSSPPGRGFTYEQYF
j_gene: TRBJ2-2; v_gene: TRBV7-6; abundance: .; d_gene: .; CDR3nt: TGTGCCAGCAGCTTAGAGGGGGACACCGGGGAGCTGTTTTTT; CDR3aa: CASSLEGDTGELFF
j_gene: TRBJ1-5; v_gene: TRBV19; abundance: .; d_gene: .; CDR3nt: TGTGCCAGTAGTACTACAGGTCGGAGGGGCAATCAGCCCCAGCATTTT; CDR3aa: CASSTTGRRGNQPQHF
j_gene: TRBJ2-5; v_gene: TRBV14; abundance: .; d_gene: .; CDR3nt: TGTGCCAGCAGCCAAGATCGCTTGGCCAGGCAGGGGACCCAGTACTTC; CDR3aa: CASSQDRLARQGTQYF
j_gene: TRBJ2-5; v_gene: TRBV9; abundance: .; d_gene: .; CDR3nt: TGTGCCAGCAGCGTAGACGGCGGCTCCCAAGAGACCCAGTACTTC; CDR3aa: CASSVDGGSQETQYF
j_gene: TRBJ2-7; v_gene: TRBV5-1; abundance: .; d_gene: TRBD2; CDR3nt: TGCGCCAGCAGCTTGGTGGTAGCGGGGGCCTACGAGCAGTACTTC; CDR3aa: CASSLVVAGAYEQYF
j_gene: TRBJ2-1; v_gene: TRBV24-1; abundance: .; d_gene: .; CDR3nt: TGTGCCACCAGTGATTTGAGACAGGTCGGCAATGAGCAGTTCTTC; CDR3aa: CATSDLRQVGNEQFF
j_gene: TRBJ1-5; v_gene: TRBV6-5; abundance: .; d_gene: TRBD1; CDR3nt: TGTGCCAGCAGGGGACAGGGGGGCAATCAGCCCCAGCATTTT; CDR3aa: CASRGQGGNQPQHF
j_gene: TRBJ1-5; v_gene: TRBV5-1; abundance: once; d_gene: .; CDR3nt: TGCGCCAGCAGCATGGCCGGGGGGAATCAGCCCCAGCATTTT; CDR3aa: CASSMAGGNQPQHF
j_gene: TRBJ1-2; v_gene: TRBV9; abundance: .; d_gene: .; CDR3nt: TGTGCCAGCAGCCCAACGGTTGGGGGGAACTATGGCTACACCTTC; CDR3aa: CASSPTVGGNYGYTF
j_gene: TRBJ1-2; v_gene: TRBV7-9; abundance: .; d_gene: TRBD1; CDR3nt: TGTGCCAGCGTACCACAGGGGCCCTTCTATGGCTACACCTTC; CDR3aa: CASVPQGPFYGYTF
j_gene: TRBJ1-1; v_gene: TRBV7-2; abundance: few; d_gene: TRBD1; CDR3nt: TGTGCCAGCAGCTTAGCATTGGACAGGGCCTCACTCCCGAACACTGAAGCTTTCTTT; CDR3aa: CASSLALDRASLPNTEAFF
j_gene: TRBJ2-2; v_gene: TRBV15; abundance: .; d_gene: .; CDR3nt: TGTGCCACCAGCAGAGGCGAACAGGGTAACACCGGGGAGCTGTTTTTT; CDR3aa: CATSRGEQGNTGELFF
j_gene: TRBJ1-3; v_gene: TRBV3-1/TRBV3-2; abundance: .; d_gene: TRBD1; CDR3nt: TGTGCCAGCACCCACAGGGGGATAGGCTCTGGAAACACCATATATTTT; CDR3aa: CASTHRGIGSGNTIYF
j_gene: TRBJ1-3; v_gene: TRBV2; abundance: .; d_gene: .; CDR3nt: TGTGCCAGCATGAGGGTTGGTGGAAACACCATATATTTT; CDR3aa: CASMRVGGNTIYF
j_gene: TRBJ1-5; v_gene: TRBV3-1/TRBV3-2; abundance: few; d_gene: .; CDR3nt: TGTGCCAGCAGCTACGGGGGGTACGGGGGCAATCAGCCCCAGCATTTT; CDR3aa: CASSYGGYGGNQPQHF
j_gene: TRBJ2-7; v_gene: TRBV27; abundance: many; d_gene: .; CDR3nt: TGTGCCAGCAGTTTAGCCGGGACCGCCGGAGGGGTGCAGTACTTC; CDR3aa: CASSLAGTAGGVQYF
j_gene: TRBJ2-1; v_gene: TRBV5-1; abundance: .; d_gene: .; CDR3nt: TGCGCCAGCAGCTTGGGACTGGTCGATGAGCAGTTCTTC; CDR3aa: CASSLGLVDEQFF
j_gene: TRBJ2-3; v_gene: TRBV6-6; abundance: .; d_gene: TRBD2; CDR3nt: TGTGCCAGCAGTCGCTCCTGGGTAGCGGGGGGGCCCGTGGAAGATACGCAGTATTTT; CDR3aa: CASSRSWVAGGPVEDTQYF
j_gene: TRBJ1-6; v_gene: TRBV5-1; abundance: .; d_gene: TRBD1; CDR3nt: TGCGCCAGCAGCTTCACGGAGACAGGGGGCGGCTCACCCCTCCACTTT; CDR3aa: CASSFTETGGGSPLHF
j_gene: TRBJ1-4; v_gene: TRBV24-1; abundance: .; d_gene: .; CDR3nt: TGTGCCACCAGTGACCGCAGGGAAACAGGTGAAAAACTGTTTTTT; CDR3aa: CATSDRRETGEKLFF
j_gene: TRBJ2-1; v_gene: TRBV2; abundance: .; d_gene: TRBD1; CDR3nt: TGTGCCAGCAGTGGGCGGGACAGGGCATACAATGAGCAGTTCTTC; CDR3aa: CASSGRDRAYNEQFF
j_gene: TRBJ2-7; v_gene: TRBV9; abundance: .; d_gene: TRBD1; CDR3nt: TGTGCCAGCAGCGTAGGCGCAGGGACAGCCCCCTACGAGCAGTACTTC; CDR3aa: CASSVGAGTAPYEQYF
j_gene: TRBJ2-5; v_gene: TRBV21-1; abundance: .; d_gene: .; CDR3nt: TGTGCCAGCAGCAAGTCGATAGCGGGGGTAAGGGTGGAGACCCAGTACTTC; CDR3aa: CASSKSIAGVRVETQYF
j_gene: TRBJ1-2; v_gene: TRBV27; abundance: .; d_gene: .; CDR3nt: TGTGCCAGCAGTCGAGTTGACGGGGTGTATGGCTACACCTTC; CDR3aa: CASSRVDGVYGYTF
j_gene: TRBJ2-3; v_gene: TRBV30; abundance: .; d_gene: .; CDR3nt: TGTGCCTGGCAAACGTCGGTCACAGATACGCAGTATTTT; CDR3aa: CAWQTSVTDTQYF
j_gene: TRBJ2-3; v_gene: TRBV6-4; abundance: .; d_gene: .; CDR3nt: TGTGCCAGCAGCTCCGGGACTCACCCGAAGGCAGATACGCAGTATTTT; CDR3aa: CASSSGTHPKADTQYF
j_gene: TRBJ2-7; v_gene: TRBV6-5; abundance: .; d_gene: TRBD2; CDR3nt: TGTGCCAGCAGGATCGGGGGGGCCAAGTACGAGCAGTACTTC; CDR3aa: CASRIGGAKYEQYF
j_gene: TRBJ1-4; v_gene: TRBV10-3; abundance: .; d_gene: TRBD1; CDR3nt: TGTGCCATCAGAGGGACAGAGAATGAAAAACTGTTTTTT; CDR3aa: CAIRGTENEKLFF
j_gene: TRBJ1-2; v_gene: TRBV29-1; abundance: .; d_gene: TRBD1; CDR3nt: TGCAGCGTTGAGATTTATGCGACAGGGGGCGAAGGCTACACCTTC; CDR3aa: CSVEIYATGGEGYTF
j_gene: TRBJ2-2; v_gene: TRBV5-6; abundance: .; d_gene: .; CDR3nt: TGTGCCAGCACGCTCCGTCGGGGGGCTGGGGAGCTGTTTTTT; CDR3aa: CASTLRRGAGELFF
j_gene: TRBJ2-2; v_gene: TRBV6-5; abundance: .; d_gene: .; CDR3nt: TGTGCCAGCAGTTACCCTACCAACACCGGGGAGCTGTTTTTT; CDR3aa: CASSYPTNTGELFF
j_gene: TRBJ2-3; v_gene: TRBV2; abundance: .; d_gene: .; CDR3nt: TGTGCCAGCAGCGCCTATGTAGGCACAGATACGCAGTATTTT; CDR3aa: CASSAYVGTDTQYF
j_gene: TRBJ1-2; v_gene: TRBV3-1/TRBV3-2; abundance: .; d_gene: .; CDR3nt: TGTGCCAGCAGCCCAGGGGTCCGGATAACTAACTATGGCTACACCTTC; CDR3aa: CASSPGVRITNYGYTF
j_gene: TRBJ2-2; v_gene: TRBV18; abundance: few; d_gene: .; CDR3nt: TGTGCCAGCTCACCAGTCGAGGGGAACACCGGGGAGCTGTTTTTT; CDR3aa: CASSPVEGNTGELFF
j_gene: TRBJ1-2; v_gene: TRBV25-1; abundance: .; d_gene: .; CDR3nt: TGTGCCAGCAGTGAAGGCCATAACTATGGCTACACCTTC; CDR3aa: CASSEGHNYGYTF
j_gene: TRBJ2-7; v_gene: TRBV2; abundance: .; d_gene: TRBD1; CDR3nt: TGTGCCAGCAGGTTCAGGGGGAATCAGTACTTC; CDR3aa: CASRFRGNQYF
j_gene: TRBJ2-3; v_gene: TRBV24-1; abundance: .; d_gene: .; CDR3nt: TGTGCCACCAGTGACTTCGGGACAACCAGAGATACGCAGTATTTT; CDR3aa: CATSDFGTTRDTQYF
j_gene: TRBJ1-1; v_gene: TRBV10-3; abundance: .; d_gene: TRBD1; CDR3nt: TGTGCCATCCTCGGTAACAGGGGAGCTGAAGCTTTCTTT; CDR3aa: CAILGNRGAEAFF
j_gene: TRBJ1-2; v_gene: TRBV28; abundance: .; d_gene: .; CDR3nt: TGTGCCAGCAGTTTATTCGTCCCAGCTAACTATGGCTACACCTTC; CDR3aa: CASSLFVPANYGYTF
j_gene: TRBJ2-1; v_gene: TRBV27; abundance: .; d_gene: TRBD1; CDR3nt: TGTGCCAGCAGGACAGGGGCTGTGGACAATGAGCAGTTCTTC; CDR3aa: CASRTGAVDNEQFF